Listed below are T cell receptor beta chains from one sample, sequenced in a study of blood T cell repertoires in COVID-19. Clones were sequenced by immunoSEQ multiplex PCR, and TCRdb holds only the in-frame ones, with some missing. Counted here are 95,000 to 150,000 clones, 86% occurring once; the ten biggest clones make up about 4.1%. What was sequenced was peripheral blood. These receptor sequences come from a man aged 40-49 years with acute or convalescent COVID-19. The CDR3 runs from the conserved cysteine through the conserved F or W. D genes are given only for firm matches. Clone size is given for some rows only: seen once, a few or many times, or a class if the clone is expanded.

j_call clone_size v_call d_call cdr3_nt cdr3_aa
TRBJ1-3 . TRBV5-1 . TGCGCCAGCAGCTTGGAAGCTAGCTCTGGAAACACCATATATTTT CASSLEASSGNTIYF
TRBJ1-1 . TRBV4-3 . TGCGCCAGCAGTCCCAGGGGACCGAACACTGAAGCTTTCTTT CASSPRGPNTEAFF
TRBJ1-2 once TRBV11-2 . TGTGCCAGCAGCTCGGTACAGGGTTTTTATGGCTACACCTTC CASSSVQGFYGYTF
TRBJ1-4 . TRBV10-3 . TGTGCCATCAGTCTAGGAGGTCCAACTAATGAAAAACTGTTTTTT CAISLGGPTNEKLFF
TRBJ1-5 . TRBV6-5 TRBD1 TGTGCCAGCAGTCATCAGGGGGCAAGTCAGCCCCAGCATTTT CASSHQGASQPQHF
TRBJ1-2 . TRBV2 . TGTGCCAGCAGTGTTGAGGGAATGGGCTATGGCTACACCTTC CASSVEGMGYGYTF
TRBJ1-5 . TRBV24-1 TRBD1 TGTGCCACCAGTGCCGGGACAGGGAGTATGTCCCAGCATTTT CATSAGTGSMSQHF
TRBJ1-2 once TRBV15 . TGTGCCACCAGCAGAGTATATAACTATGGCTACACCTTC CATSRVYNYGYTF
TRBJ2-7 . TRBV7-9 . TGTGCCAGCAGCTTAGGAGGGAGTGACTACGAGCAGTACTTC CASSLGGSDYEQYF
TRBJ1-5 . TRBV19 . TGTGCCAGTAGTGGACCGGGATCACCCTTAAATCAGCCCCAGCATTTT CASSGPGSPLNQPQHF
TRBJ1-6 . TRBV3-1/TRBV3-2 . TGTGCCAGCAGCCAAGACCCCCGAGCCCTACCCCTCCACTTT CASSQDPRALPLHF
TRBJ2-1 . TRBV30 TRBD2 TGTGCCTGGAGGCGGGGGACTAGCGGGAGAAATGAGCAGTTCTTC CAWRRGTSGRNEQFF
TRBJ2-1 . TRBV7-6 . TGTGCCAGCAGCTTAGGGGGGGTAAGCTCCTACAATGAGCAGTTCTTC CASSLGGVSSYNEQFF
TRBJ1-6 . TRBV18 . TGTGCCAGCTCACCATCCTATTCAGACTCTTCACCCCTCCACTTT CASSPSYSDSSPLHF
TRBJ2-7 once TRBV7-6 . TGTGCCAGCAGCCGCGGGACAGAATCCTACGAGCAGTACTTC CASSRGTESYEQYF
TRBJ1-4 . TRBV11-2 . TGTGCCAGCAGCTCCCCCGGGGGTTCACTGTTTTTT CASSSPGGSLFF
TRBJ2-2 . TRBV11-3 . TGTGCCAGCAGCTTAGATCACGAGGCCGGGGAGCTGTTTTTT CASSLDHEAGELFF